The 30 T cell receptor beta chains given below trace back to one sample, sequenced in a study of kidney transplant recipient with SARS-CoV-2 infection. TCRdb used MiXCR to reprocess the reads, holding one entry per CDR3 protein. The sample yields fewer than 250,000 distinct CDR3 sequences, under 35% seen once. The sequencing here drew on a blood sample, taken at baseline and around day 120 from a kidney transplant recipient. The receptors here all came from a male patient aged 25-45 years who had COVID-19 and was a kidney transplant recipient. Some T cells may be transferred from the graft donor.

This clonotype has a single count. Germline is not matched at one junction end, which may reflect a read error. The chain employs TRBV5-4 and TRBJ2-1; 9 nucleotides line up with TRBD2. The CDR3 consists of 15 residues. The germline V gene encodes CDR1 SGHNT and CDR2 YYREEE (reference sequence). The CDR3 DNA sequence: TGTGCCGGCAGCTTCGGCGGGAGGGGTGACAATGAGCAGTTCTTC. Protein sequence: CAGSFGGRGDNEQFF.

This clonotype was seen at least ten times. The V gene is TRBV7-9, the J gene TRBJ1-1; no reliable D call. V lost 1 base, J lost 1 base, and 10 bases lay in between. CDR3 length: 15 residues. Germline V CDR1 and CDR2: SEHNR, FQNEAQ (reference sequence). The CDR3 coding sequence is TGTGCCAGCAGCTTAGGAGGCAGACAGAACACTGAAGCTTTCTTT. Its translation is CASSLGGRQNTEAFF. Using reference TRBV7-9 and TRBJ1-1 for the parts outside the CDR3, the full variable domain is DTGVSQNPRHKITKRGQNVTFRCDPISEHNRLYWYRQTLGQGPEFLTYFQNEAQLEKSRLLSDRFSAERPKGSFSTLEIQRTEQGDSAMYLCASSLGGRQNTEAFFGQGTRLTVV.

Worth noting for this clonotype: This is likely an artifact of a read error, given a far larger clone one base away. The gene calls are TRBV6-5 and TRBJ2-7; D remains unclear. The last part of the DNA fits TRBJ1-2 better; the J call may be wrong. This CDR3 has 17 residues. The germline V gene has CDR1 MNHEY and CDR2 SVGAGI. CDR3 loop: CANSYQRSPLYSRGYTF. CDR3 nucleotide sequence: TGTGCCAACAGTTACCAGAGGTCCCCCCTCTATTCTCGCGGCTACACCTTC.

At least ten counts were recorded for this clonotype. CDR3 sequence reads: CASISWYSRKTYGYTF. CDR3 in DNA: TGTGCCAGCATATCATGGTACTCAAGAAAGACCTATGGCTACACCTTC. This sequence joins TRBV9 and TRBJ1-2, with D uncertain. Germline CDR1 and CDR2: SGDLS and YYNGEE. The CDR3 loop spans 16 amino acids. Trimming took 6 bases from V and 4 from J, leaving 22 bases between them.

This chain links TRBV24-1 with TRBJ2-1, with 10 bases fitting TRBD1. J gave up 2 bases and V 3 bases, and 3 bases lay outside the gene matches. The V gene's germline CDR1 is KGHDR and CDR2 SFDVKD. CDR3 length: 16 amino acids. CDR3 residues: CATSDLDRGPYNEQFF. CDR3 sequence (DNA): TGTGCCACCAGTGATCTTGACAGGGGGCCCTACAATGAGCAGTTCTTC.

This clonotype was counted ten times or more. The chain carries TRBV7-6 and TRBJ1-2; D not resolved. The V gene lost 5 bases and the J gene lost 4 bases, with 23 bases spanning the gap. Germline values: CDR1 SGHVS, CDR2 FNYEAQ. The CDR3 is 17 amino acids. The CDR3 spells CASSIAGESRKTYGYTF. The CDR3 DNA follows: TGTGCCAGCAGCATCGCGGGTGAATCTCGAAAGACCTATGGCTACACCTTC.

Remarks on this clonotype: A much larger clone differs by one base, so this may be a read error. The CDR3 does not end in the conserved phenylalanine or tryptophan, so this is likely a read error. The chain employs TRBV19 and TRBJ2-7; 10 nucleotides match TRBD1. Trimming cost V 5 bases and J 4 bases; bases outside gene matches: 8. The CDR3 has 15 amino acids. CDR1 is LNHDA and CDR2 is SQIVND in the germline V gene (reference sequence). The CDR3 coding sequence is TGTGCCAGTAGTGTAGGGACAGGGGATTTTTACGAGCAGTACTTA. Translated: CASSVGTGDFYEQYL.

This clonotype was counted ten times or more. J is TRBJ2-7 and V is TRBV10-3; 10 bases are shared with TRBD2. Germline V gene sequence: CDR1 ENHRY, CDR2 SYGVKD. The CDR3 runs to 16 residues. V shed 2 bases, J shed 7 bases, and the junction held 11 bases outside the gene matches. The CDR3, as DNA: TGTGCCATCAGTGAGCAAGCGGGAGGGCCCTCGCGGGAGCAGTACTTC. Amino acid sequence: CAISEQAGGPSREQYF.

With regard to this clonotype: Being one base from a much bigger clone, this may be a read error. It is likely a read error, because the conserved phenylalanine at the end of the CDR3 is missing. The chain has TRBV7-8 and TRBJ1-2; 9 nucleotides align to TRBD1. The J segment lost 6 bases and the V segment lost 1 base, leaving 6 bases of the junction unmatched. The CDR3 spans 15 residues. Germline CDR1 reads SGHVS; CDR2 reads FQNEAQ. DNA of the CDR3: TGTGCCAGCAGCTTAGTAGTGGGACAGGGCAATGGCTACACCCTC. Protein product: CASSLVVGQGNGYTL.

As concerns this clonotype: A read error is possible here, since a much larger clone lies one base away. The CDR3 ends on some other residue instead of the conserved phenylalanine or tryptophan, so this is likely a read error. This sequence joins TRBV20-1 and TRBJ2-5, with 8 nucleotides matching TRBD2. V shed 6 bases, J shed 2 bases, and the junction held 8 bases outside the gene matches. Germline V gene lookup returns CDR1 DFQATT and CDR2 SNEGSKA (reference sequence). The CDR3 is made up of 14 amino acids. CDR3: CSARSAGGQETQYL. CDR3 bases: TGCAGTGCCAGGTCCGCGGGGGGACAAGAGACCCAGTACCTC.

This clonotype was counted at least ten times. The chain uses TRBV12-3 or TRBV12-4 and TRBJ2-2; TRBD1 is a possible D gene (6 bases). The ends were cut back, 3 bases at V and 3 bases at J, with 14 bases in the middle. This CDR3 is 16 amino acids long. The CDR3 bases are TGTGCCAGCAGTTTTCAACGGACAGAGTACACCGGGGAGCTGTTTTTT. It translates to CASSFQRTEYTGELFF.

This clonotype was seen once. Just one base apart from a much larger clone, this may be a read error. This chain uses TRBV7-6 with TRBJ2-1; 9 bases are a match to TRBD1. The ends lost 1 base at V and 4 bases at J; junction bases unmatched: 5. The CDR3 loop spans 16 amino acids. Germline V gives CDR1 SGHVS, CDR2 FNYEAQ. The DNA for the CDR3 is TGTGCCAGCAGCTTAGGAGGGACAGGGACTTACAATGAGCAGTTCTTC. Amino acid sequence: CASSLGGTGTYNEQFF.

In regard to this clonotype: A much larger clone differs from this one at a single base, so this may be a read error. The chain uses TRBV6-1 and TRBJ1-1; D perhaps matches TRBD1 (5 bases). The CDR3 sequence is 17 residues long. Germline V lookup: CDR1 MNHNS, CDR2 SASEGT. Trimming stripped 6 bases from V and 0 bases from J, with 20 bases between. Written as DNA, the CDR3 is TGTGCCAGCAGAAATGATCCTCAGGGAGGTATGAACACTGAAGCTTTCTTT. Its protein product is CASRNDPQGGMNTEAFF.

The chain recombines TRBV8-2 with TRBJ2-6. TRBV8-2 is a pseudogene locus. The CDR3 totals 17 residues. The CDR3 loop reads CGGGQRITQSRANVLTF. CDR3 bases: TGTGGCGGCGGCCAGAGGATAACACAAAGTCGGGCCAACGTCCTGACTTTC.

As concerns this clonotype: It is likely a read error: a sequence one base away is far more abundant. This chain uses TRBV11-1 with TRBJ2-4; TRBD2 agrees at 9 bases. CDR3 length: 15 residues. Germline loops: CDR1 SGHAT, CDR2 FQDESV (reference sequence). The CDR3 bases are TGTGCCAGCAGCTCAGAGGGACAGCGGGGGGATGAGCATTTCTTC. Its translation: CASSSEGQRGDEHFF.

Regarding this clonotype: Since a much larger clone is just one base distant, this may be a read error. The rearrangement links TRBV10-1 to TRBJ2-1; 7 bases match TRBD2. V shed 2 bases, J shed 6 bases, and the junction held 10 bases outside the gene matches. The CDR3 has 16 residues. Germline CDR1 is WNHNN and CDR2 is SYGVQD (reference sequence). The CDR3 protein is CASSETGGEKGNEQFF. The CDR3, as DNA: TGCGCCAGCAGTGAGACGGGAGGAGAGAAGGGCAATGAGCAGTTCTTC.

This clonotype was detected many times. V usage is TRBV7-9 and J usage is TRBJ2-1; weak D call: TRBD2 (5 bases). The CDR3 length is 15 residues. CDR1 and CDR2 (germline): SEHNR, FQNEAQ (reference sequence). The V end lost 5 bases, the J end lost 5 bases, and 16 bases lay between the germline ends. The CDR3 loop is CASSMRVTWDNEQFF. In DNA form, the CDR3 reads TGTGCCAGCAGCATGAGGGTTACGTGGGACAATGAGCAGTTCTTC.

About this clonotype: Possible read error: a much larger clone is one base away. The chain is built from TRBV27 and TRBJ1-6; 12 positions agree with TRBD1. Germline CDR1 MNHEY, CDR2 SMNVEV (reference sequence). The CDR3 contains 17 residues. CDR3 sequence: CANSLIGTGGLGSPLHF. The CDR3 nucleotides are TGTGCCAACAGTTTAATAGGGACAGGGGGCTTGGGTTCACCCCTCCACTTT.

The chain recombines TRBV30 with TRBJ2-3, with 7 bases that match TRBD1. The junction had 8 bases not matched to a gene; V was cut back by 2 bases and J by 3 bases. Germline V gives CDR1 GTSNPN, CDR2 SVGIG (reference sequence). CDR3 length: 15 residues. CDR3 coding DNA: TGTGCCTGGAGTCAGAGAACAGGGGCGACAGATACGCAGTATTTT. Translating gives CAWSQRTGATDTQYF.

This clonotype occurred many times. The CDR3 DNA sequence: TGTGCTAGTGGTCATAATCATTTGCAGGGAAAGACCTATGGCTACACCTTC. Residues: CASGHNHLQGKTYGYTF. The chain couples TRBV12-5 to TRBJ1-2; perhaps TRBD1 as D (5 bases). The CDR3 runs 17 residues. Trimming left V 5 bases short and J 4 bases short, with 23 bases between. Germline V gene data show CDR1 as LGHNT and CDR2 as FRNRAP.

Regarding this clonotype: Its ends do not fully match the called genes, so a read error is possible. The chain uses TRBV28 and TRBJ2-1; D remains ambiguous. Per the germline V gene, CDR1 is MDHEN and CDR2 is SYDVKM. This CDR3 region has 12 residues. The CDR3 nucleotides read TGTGCCGGCAGCTCACCGTCCAATGAGCAGTTCTTC. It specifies CAGSSPSNEQFF.

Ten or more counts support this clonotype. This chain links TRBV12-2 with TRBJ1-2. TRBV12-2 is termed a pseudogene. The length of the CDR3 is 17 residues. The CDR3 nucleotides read TGTGCAAGTCGCGTTGGGTGGACTCCACGAAAGACCTATGGCTACACCTTC. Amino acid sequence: CASRVGWTPRKTYGYTF.

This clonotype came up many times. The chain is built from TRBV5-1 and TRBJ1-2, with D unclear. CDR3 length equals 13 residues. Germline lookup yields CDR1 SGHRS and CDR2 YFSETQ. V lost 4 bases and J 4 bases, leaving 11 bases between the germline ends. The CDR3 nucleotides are TGCGCCAGCAGCAATGGACCGAGCTATGGCTACACCTTC. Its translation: CASSNGPSYGYTF.

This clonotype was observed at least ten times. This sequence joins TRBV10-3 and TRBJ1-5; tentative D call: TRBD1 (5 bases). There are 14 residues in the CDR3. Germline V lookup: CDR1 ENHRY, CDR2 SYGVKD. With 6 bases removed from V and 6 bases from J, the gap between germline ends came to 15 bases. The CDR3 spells CAISDTGTGQPQHF. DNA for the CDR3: TGTGCCATCAGCGACACGGGGACCGGTCAGCCCCAGCATTTT.

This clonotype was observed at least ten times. This CDR3 is CASSVGTGRNQPQHF. The CDR3 DNA follows: TGTGCCAGCAGCGTAGGAACAGGCCGCAATCAGCCCCAGCATTTT. V and J are TRBV9 and TRBJ1-5; D is possibly TRBD1 (5 bases). Germline loops: CDR1 SGDLS, CDR2 YYNGEE. V shed 0 bases and J shed 2 bases, with 9 bases lying between them. The CDR3 covers 15 residues.

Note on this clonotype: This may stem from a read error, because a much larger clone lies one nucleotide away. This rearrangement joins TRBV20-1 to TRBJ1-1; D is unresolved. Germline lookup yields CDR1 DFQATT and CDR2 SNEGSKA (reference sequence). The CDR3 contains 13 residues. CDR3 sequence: CSPNRVLNTETFF. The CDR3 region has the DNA TGCAGCCCAAATAGGGTTTTGAACACTGAAACTTTCTTT.

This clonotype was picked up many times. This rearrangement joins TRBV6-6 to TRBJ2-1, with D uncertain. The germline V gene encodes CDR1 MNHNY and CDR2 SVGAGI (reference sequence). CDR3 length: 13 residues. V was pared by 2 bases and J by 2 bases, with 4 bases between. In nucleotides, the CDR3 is TGTGCCAGCAGTTACGCCCCCTACAATGAGCAGTTCTTC. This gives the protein CASSYAPYNEQFF.

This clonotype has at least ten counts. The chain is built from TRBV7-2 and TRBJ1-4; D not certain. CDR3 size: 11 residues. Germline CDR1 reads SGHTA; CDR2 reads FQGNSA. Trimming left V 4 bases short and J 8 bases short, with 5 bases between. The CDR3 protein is CASSSYEKLFF. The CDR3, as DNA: TGTGCCAGCAGCTCTTACGAAAAACTGTTTTTT.

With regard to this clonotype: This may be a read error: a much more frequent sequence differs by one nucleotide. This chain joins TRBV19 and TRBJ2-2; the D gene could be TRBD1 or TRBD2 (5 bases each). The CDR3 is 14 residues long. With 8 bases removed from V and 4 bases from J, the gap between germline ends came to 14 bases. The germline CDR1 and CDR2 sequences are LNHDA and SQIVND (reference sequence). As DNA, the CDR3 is TGTGCCAGTCAGGTGGGACCCGGCACCGGGGAGCTGTTTTTT. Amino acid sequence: CASQVGPGTGELFF.

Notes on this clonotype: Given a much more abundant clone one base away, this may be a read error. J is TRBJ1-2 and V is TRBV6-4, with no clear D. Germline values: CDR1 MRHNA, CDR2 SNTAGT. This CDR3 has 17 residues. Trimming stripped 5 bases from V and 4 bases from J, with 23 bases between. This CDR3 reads CASSRSGSHGKTYGYTF. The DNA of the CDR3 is TGTGCCAGCAGTAGATCGGGCTCACACGGAAAGACCTATGGCTACACCTTC.